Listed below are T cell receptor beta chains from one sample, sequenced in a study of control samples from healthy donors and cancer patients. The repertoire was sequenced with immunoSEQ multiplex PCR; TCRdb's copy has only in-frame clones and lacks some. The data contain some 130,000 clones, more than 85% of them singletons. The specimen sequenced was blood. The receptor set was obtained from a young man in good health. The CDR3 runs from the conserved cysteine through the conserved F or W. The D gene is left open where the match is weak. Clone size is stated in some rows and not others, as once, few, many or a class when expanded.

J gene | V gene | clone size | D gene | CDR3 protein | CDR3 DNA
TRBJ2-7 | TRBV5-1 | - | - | CASSLAAGSSYEQYF | TGCGCCAGCAGCTTGGCGGCGGGGAGCTCCTACGAGCAGTACTTC
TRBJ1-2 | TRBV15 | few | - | CATSRDSLGGNYGYTF | TGTGCCACCAGCAGAGATTCCCTGGGCGGTAACTATGGCTACACCTTC
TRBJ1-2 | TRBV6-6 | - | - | CASLGSYEAGYTF | TGTGCCAGCTTGGGGAGCTACGAAGCGGGCTACACCTTC
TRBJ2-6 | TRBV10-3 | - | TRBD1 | CAITGTAPSGANVLTF | TGTGCCATCACAGGGACAGCGCCTTCTGGGGCCAACGTCCTGACTTTC
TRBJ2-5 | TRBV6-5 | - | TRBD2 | CASILAGDQETQYF | TGTGCCAGCATCCTAGCGGGGGACCAAGAGACCCAGTACTTC
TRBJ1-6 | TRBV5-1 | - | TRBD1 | CASSLEGTGRSPLHF | TGCGCCAGCAGCTTGGAGGGGACAGGGCGTTCACCCCTCCACTTT
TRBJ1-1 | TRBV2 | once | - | CASSDRDATEAFF | TGTGCCAGCAGTGACAGGGACGCCACTGAAGCTTTCTTT
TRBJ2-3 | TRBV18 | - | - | CASSLLSPTDTQYF | TGTGCCAGCTCACTTCTATCCCCCACAGATACGCAGTATTTT
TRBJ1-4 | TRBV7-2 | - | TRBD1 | CASGRDRYNEKLFF | TGTGCCAGCGGAAGGGACAGGTATAATGAAAAACTGTTTTTT
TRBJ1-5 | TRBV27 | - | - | CASSLSGNQPQHF | TGTGCCAGCAGTTTGTCGGGGAACCAGCCCCAGCATTTT
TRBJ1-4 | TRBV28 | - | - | CASSLRGASTNEKLFF | TGTGCCAGCAGTTTGAGGGGCGCGTCGACTAATGAAAAACTGTTTTTT
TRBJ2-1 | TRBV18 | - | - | CASSPWDTSSSYNEQFF | TGTGCCAGCTCACCTTGGGACACCTCGAGCTCCTACAATGAGCAGTTCTTC
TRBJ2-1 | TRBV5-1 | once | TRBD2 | CASSLGAAGTGYNEQFF | TGCGCCAGCAGCTTGGGGGCAGCGGGGACTGGCTACAATGAGCAGTTCTTC
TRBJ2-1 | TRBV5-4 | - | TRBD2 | CASSFQNVGLVSEQFF | TGTGCCAGCAGCTTTCAAAACGTCGGACTAGTGAGTGAGCAGTTCTTC
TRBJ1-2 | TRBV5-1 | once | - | CASSLDMVGSYGYTF | TGCGCCAGCAGCTTGGACATGGTGGGCAGCTATGGCTACACCTTC
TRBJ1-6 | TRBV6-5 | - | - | CASSYNSGSSPLHF | TGTGCCAGCAGTTACAATTCAGGGTCTTCACCCCTCCACTTT
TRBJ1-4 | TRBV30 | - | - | CAWSVGEKLFF | TGTGCCTGGAGTGTAGGCGAAAAACTGTTTTTT
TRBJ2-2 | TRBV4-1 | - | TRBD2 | CASSQSGGVGGELFF | TGCGCCAGCAGCCAAAGCGGGGGGGTAGGTGGGGAGCTGTTTTTT
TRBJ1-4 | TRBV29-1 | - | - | CSGLQAAAGEKLFF | TGCAGCGGGCTTCAAGCGGCAGCGGGGGAAAAACTGTTTTTT
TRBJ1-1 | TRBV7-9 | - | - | CASSPVDTEAFF | TGTGCCAGCAGCCCCGTAGACACTGAAGCTTTCTTT
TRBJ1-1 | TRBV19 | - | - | CASSIPGHTEAFF | TGTGCCAGTAGTATTCCCGGGCACACTGAAGCTTTCTTT
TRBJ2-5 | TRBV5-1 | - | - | CASSLGSREPGETQYF | TGCGCCAGCAGCTTGGGTTCAAGGGAACCCGGGGAGACCCAGTACTTC
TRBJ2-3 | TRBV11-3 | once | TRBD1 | CASSRSSGGGTDTQYF | TGTGCCAGCAGCCGATCCTCAGGGGGCGGGACAGATACGCAGTATTTT
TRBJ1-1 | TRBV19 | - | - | CASKLNTEAFF | TGTGCCAGTAAATTGAACACTGAAGCTTTCTTT
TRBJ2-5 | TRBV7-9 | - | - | CASSLAGVQETQYF | TGTGCCAGCAGCTTAGCGGGGGTGCAAGAGACCCAGTACTTC
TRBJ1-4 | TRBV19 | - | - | CASRHSGATNEKLFF | TGTGCCAGTAGGCACTCCGGGGCAACTAATGAAAAACTGTTTTTT
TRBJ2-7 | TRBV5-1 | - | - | CASSLVSAAGVPYEQYF | TGCGCCAGCAGCTTGGTTTCTGCGGCAGGGGTCCCCTACGAGCAGTACTTC
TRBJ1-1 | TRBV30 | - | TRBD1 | CALGDPGGMAFF | TGTGCCCTTGGAGATCCAGGGGGCATGGCTTTCTTT
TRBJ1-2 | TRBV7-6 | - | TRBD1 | CASSNPGTGNYGYTF | TGTGCCAGCAGTAATCCCGGGACAGGCAACTATGGCTACACCTTC
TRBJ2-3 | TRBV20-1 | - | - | CSATLDTQYF | TGCAGTGCTACGCTGGATACGCAGTATTTT
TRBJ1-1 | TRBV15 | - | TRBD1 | CATSRGQGGTEAFF | TGTGCCACCAGCAGAGGACAGGGGGGGACTGAAGCTTTCTTT
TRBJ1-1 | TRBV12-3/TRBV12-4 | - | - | CASAPGTNTEAFF | TGTGCCAGCGCTCCAGGGACGAACACTGAAGCTTTCTTT
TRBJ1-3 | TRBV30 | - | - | CAWKFLSGNTIYF | TGTGCCTGGAAATTTCTCTCTGGAAACACCATATATTTT
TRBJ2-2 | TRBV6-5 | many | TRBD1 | CASSKGQLNTGELFF | TGTGCCAGCAGTAAGGGACAGCTGAACACCGGGGAGCTGTTTTTT
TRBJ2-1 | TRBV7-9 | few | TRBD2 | CASSLDRLAGNDEQFF | TGTGCCAGCAGCTTAGACCGACTAGCGGGGAACGATGAGCAGTTCTTC
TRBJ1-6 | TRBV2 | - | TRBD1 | CASSEATDRDNSPLHF | TGTGCCAGCAGTGAAGCGACGGACAGGGATAATTCACCCCTCCACTTT
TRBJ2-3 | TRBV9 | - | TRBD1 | CASRRQGAGTDTQYF | TGTGCCAGCAGGCGACAGGGGGCCGGCACAGATACGCAGTATTTT
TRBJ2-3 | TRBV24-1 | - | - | CATSGEGPTDTQYF | TGTGCCACCAGTGGGGAAGGGCCCACAGATACGCAGTATTTT
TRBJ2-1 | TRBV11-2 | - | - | CASSLISDNEQFF | TGTGCCAGCAGCTTAATTTCGGACAATGAGCAGTTCTTC
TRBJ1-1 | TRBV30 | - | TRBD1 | CAWDPGQGNTEAFF | TGTGCCTGGGACCCCGGACAGGGGAACACTGAAGCTTTCTTT
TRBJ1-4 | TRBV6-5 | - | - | CASSYGFGRADEKLFF | TGTGCCAGCAGTTATGGATTTGGAAGAGCGGATGAAAAACTGTTTTTT
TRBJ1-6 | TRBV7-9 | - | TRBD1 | CASSAGGSQTLHF | TGTGCCAGCAGCGCAGGGGGCTCGCAGACCCTCCACTTT
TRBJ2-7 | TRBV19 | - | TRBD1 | CASSIGGDRVVYEQYF | TGTGCCAGTAGTATAGGTGGGGACAGGGTCGTCTACGAGCAGTACTTC
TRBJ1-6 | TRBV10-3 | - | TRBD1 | CAISAAQGVASPLHF | TGTGCCATCAGTGCGGCCCAGGGGGTTGCATCACCCCTCCACTTT
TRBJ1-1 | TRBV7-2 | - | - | CASSLMQGLEAFF | TGTGCCAGCAGCTTAATGCAGGGCCTTGAAGCTTTCTTT
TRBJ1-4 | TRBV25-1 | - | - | CASSVKGGLPNEKLFF | TGTGCCAGCAGTGTAAAGGGGGGGCTACCTAATGAAAAACTGTTTTTT
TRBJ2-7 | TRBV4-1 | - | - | CASSDLGGQYF | TGCGCCAGCAGTGATCTCGGGGGTCAGTACTTC
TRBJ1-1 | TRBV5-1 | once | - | CASRIVGTTNTEAFF | TGCGCCAGCAGAATTGTGGGTACAACGAACACTGAAGCTTTCTTT
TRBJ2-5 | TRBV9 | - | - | CASSVVGGPGETQYF | TGTGCCAGCAGCGTAGTCGGGGGGCCGGGGGAGACCCAGTACTTC
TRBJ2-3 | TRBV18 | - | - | CASSLTRQTDTQYF | TGTGCCAGCTCACTTACCCGACAGACAGATACGCAGTATTTT
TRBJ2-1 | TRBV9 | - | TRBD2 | CASSVATGLAGTPGEQFF | TGTGCCAGCAGCGTAGCTACGGGACTAGCGGGGACACCGGGTGAGCAGTTCTTC
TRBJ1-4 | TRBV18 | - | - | CASSPQGSNEKLFF | TGTGCCAGCTCGCCTCAGGGGTCTAATGAAAAACTGTTTTTT